This T cell receptor (beta chain) was recorded in a study of T cells in Graves' hyperthyroidism and ophthalmopathy. This clonotype was observed at least ten times. Its specificity is unknown. Amplification targeted TCR beta CDR3 regions from RNA transcripts. In the first-round RT-PCR of the TCR CDR3, the HTBI primer set was used. TCRdb fed the multiplex PCR reads into MiXCR, producing one record per CDR3 protein. Found here are about 500,000 distinct CDR3 sequences, over 15% of them singletons; the top ten hold 15% to 20%. General study findings and limits: Ophthalmopathy was model-predicted a median about 6 months pre-onset.

Losses at the gene ends were 2 bases for V and 0 bases for J; bases not matched to a gene: 3. Germline CDR1 is MNHNY and CDR2 is SVGAGI (reference sequence). The CDR3 is 15 residues long. The origin of this receptor is a woman aged 18-29 years with Graves' hyperthyroidism. The chain combines TRBV6-6 with TRBJ2-7; 8 bases line up with TRBD2. Sequencing used blood. CDR3 sequence reads: CASSYVAGSSYEQYF. The DNA of the CDR3 is TGTGCCAGCAGTTACGTAGCGGGGAGCTCCTACGAGCAGTACTTC.